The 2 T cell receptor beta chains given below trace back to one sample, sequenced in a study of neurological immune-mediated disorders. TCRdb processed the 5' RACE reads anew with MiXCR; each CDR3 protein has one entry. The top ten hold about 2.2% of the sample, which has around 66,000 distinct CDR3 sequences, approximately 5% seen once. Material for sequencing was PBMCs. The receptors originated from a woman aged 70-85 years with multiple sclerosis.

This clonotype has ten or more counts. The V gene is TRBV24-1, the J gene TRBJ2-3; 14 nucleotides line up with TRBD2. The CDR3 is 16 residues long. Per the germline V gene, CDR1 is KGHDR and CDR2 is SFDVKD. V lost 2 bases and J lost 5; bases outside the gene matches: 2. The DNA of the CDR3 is TGTGCCACCAGTGATTCCGGGACTAGCGGGAGAGATACGCAGTATTTT. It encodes CATSDSGTSGRDTQYF.

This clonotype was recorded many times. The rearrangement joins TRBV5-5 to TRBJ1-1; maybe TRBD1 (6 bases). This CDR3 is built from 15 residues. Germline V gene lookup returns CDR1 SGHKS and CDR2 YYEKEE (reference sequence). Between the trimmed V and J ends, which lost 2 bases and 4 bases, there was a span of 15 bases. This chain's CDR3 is CASSLYSTGGTEAFF. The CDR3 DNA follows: TGTGCCAGCAGCTTATACTCGACAGGCGGCACTGAAGCTTTCTTT. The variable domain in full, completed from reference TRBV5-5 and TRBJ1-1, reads DAGVTQSPTHLIKTRGQQVTLRCSPISGHKSVSWYQQVLGQGPQFIFQYYEKEERGRGNFPDRFSARQFPNYSSELNVNALLLGDSALYLCASSLYSTGGTEAFFGQGTRLTVV.